The 2 T cell receptor beta chains in this list originate from one sample, sequenced in a study of vaccination and CD4 T cells after COVID-19 (dated by TCRdb to the early 2020s). To prepare the library, PCR was applied. Sequencing relied on an Illumina iSeq 100. TCRdb trimmed the raw reads at Q25, called clones with MiXCR and kept productive beta chains. Merged by CDR3 protein, the rows form single entries marked with the most common genes and DNA. The sample table holds more than 35,000 distinct CDR3 sequences, of which around 39% were seen once. The ten largest clones represent roughly 5% of the sample. The sample's time point label is to be understood as: late sampling 161 to 241 days after vaccination in three convalescent patients. Sequences were derived from CD4+ T cells from blood, sampled about 7 months after SARS-CoV-2 vaccination. The receptor source for this set is a human donor who had recovered from COVID-19.

This clonotype was detected a few times. The rearrangement uses TRBV7-9 and TRBJ2-3; D not resolved. V lost 1 base and J 3 bases, leaving 8 bases between the germline ends. Germline lookup yields CDR1 SEHNR and CDR2 FQNEAQ (reference sequence). This CDR3 is built from 14 residues. CDR3 sequence: CASSLEFGTDTQYF. Here the CDR3 DNA reads TGTGCCAGCAGCTTAGAATTTGGTACAGATACGCAGTATTTT.

This clonotype has a handful of counts. V usage is TRBV20-1 and J usage is TRBJ2-7, with D perhaps matching TRBD2 (6 bases). The V end lost 3 bases, the J end lost 4 bases, and 7 bases lay between the germline ends. The CDR3 covers 11 residues. From germline, CDR1 is DFQATT and CDR2 SNEGSKA (reference sequence). This chain's CDR3 is CSARGGYEQYF. CDR3 DNA: TGCAGTGCTAGGGGGGGATACGAGCAGTACTTC.